This T cell receptor (beta chain) was obtained from a study of T cell changes during pregnancy in multiple sclerosis. The germline V gene has CDR1 SGHAT and CDR2 FQNNGV. The CDR3 covers 15 residues. The V and J ends lost 3 bases and 7 bases respectively, with 19 bases between them. The table came from immunoSEQ multiplex PCR; TCRdb's copy has only in-frame clones and leaves some out. The sample lists about 89,000 clones, about 90% occurring once. Specimen: peripheral blood, collected after pregnancy. The sequence was collected from a female donor in good health, enrolled as a control in a pregnancy study. The chain couples TRBV11-2 to TRBJ2-7; the D gene is possibly TRBD1 (8 bases). For the CDR3, the DNA is TGTGCCAGCAGCTTCGGACAGGGAGGGGGATGGGAGCAGTACTTC. Its protein product is CASSFGQGGGWEQYF. The variable domain in full, with the rest retrieved from reference TRBV11-2 and TRBJ2-7, is EAGVAQSPRYKIIEKRQSVAFWCNPISGHATLYWYQQILGQGPKLLIQFQNNGVVDDSQLPKDRFSAERLKGVDSTLKIQPAKLEDSAVYLCASSFGQGGGWEQYFGPGTRLTVT.